The 8 T cell receptor beta chains in this list originate from one sample, sequenced in a study of blood T cell repertoires in COVID-19. Here immunoSEQ multiplex PCR was the method, and the copy in TCRdb shows in-frame clones only, minus some. The top ten hold 9.2% of the sample, which has 110,000 to 150,000 clones, just under 85% seen once. The sample taken for sequencing was PBMCs or T cells enriched from blood (not recorded which). These receptors were taken from a man aged 45-65 years who had recovered from COVID-19.

The chain combines TRBV7-2 with TRBJ1-1; 7 bases are a match to TRBD1. V shed 5 bases, J shed 0 bases, and the junction held 6 bases outside the gene matches. The CDR3 runs to 15 residues. Germline V gene data show CDR1 as SGHTA and CDR2 as FQGNSA. CDR3: CASSVTGEMNTEAFF. The CDR3 DNA sequence: TGTGCCAGCAGCGTTACAGGGGAAATGAACACTGAAGCTTTCTTT.

This clone has only a few counts. The chain carries TRBV19 and TRBJ2-1; TRBD1 aligns across 8 bases. The CDR3 sequence is 14 residues long. V shed 5 bases and J 4 bases; nucleotides not matched to a gene: 4. Germline lookup yields CDR1 LNHDA and CDR2 SQIVND (reference sequence). CDR3 region: CASSGTGGYNEQFF. The CDR3 coding sequence is TGTGCCAGTAGTGGGACAGGAGGATACAATGAGCAGTTCTTC.

Here the CDR3 reads CASSSRGSLPEAFF. The CDR3 DNA follows: TGTGCCAGCAGTTCCAGGGGATCCCTCCCTGAAGCTTTCTTT. The gene calls are TRBV28 and TRBJ1-1; D is possibly TRBD1 (6 bases). CDR1 is MDHEN, CDR2 SYDVKM, per germline. Trimming stripped 4 bases from V and 6 bases from J, with 15 bases between. There are 14 residues in the CDR3.

The chain carries TRBV5-1 and TRBJ2-3, with D perhaps TRBD1 (5 bases). Germline values: CDR1 SGHRS, CDR2 YFSETQ. V was pared by 0 bases and J by 3 bases, with 11 bases between. This CDR3 spans 15 amino acids. The CDR3 reads CASSLDQGTTDTQYF. DNA of the CDR3: TGCGCCAGCAGCTTGGATCAGGGAACGACAGATACGCAGTATTTT.

The chain couples TRBV5-8 to TRBJ1-1, with a possible D match to TRBD1 (5 bases). The CDR3 runs to 14 residues. From germline, CDR1 is SGHTS and CDR2 YDEGEE. Trimming removed 0 bases from V and 5 bases from J, with 11 bases in between. The CDR3 sequence is CASSLEGAGTEAFF. In DNA, the CDR3 is TGTGCCAGCAGCTTGGAAGGGGCGGGGACTGAAGCTTTCTTT.

This chain uses TRBV5-1 with TRBJ2-7; D perhaps matches TRBD1 (6 bases). The CDR3 consists of 16 residues. Germline CDR1 is SGHRS and CDR2 is YFSETQ. Between the trimmed V and J ends, which lost 0 bases and 0 bases, there was a span of 13 bases. CDR3 coding DNA: TGCGCCAGCAGCTTGGCCGCGGACAGACTCTCCTACGAGCAGTACTTC. Residues: CASSLAADRLSYEQYF.

V and J are TRBV7-2 and TRBJ2-3; 7 nucleotides agree with TRBD2. V shed 0 bases and J 1 base; nucleotides not matched to a gene: 7. The CDR3 covers 17 residues. The germline V gene has CDR1 SGHTA and CDR2 FQGNSA. CDR3 region: CASSLALGGRGTDTQYF. As DNA, the CDR3 is TGTGCCAGCAGCTTAGCCCTCGGGGGGAGGGGCACAGATACGCAGTATTTT. Full variable domain (remainder filled in from reference TRBV7-2 and TRBJ2-3): GAGVSQSPSNKVTEKGKDVELRCDPISGHTALYWYRQSLGQGLEFLIYFQGNSAPDKSGLPSDRFSAERTGGSVSTLTIQRTQQEDSAVYLCASSLALGGRGTDTQYFGPGTRLTVL.

V gene TRBV9 combines with J gene TRBJ1-4; TRBD1 is a possible D gene (5 bases). The V and J ends lost 4 bases and 5 bases respectively, with 15 bases between them. Germline values: CDR1 SGDLS, CDR2 YYNGEE. This CDR3 is 15 amino acids long. DNA of the CDR3: TGTGCCAGCAGCCCATGGGGGGATGGGAATGAAAAACTGTTTTTT. Translation gives CASSPWGDGNEKLFF.